The present T cell receptor (beta chain) was sequenced within a study of T cell responses to AZD1222 COVID-19 vaccine. Overall study results and limits: It should be noted that donors were predominantly white British and more often female, and clonal diversity was possibly underestimated. In the spike-specific TCR repertoire, nearly half reportedly target unmutated variant regions.

Some clones are missing from TCRdb's copy, which holds only in-frame ones; the method was immunoSEQ multiplex PCR. The profile shows tens of thousands of clones, 70% to 90% of them singletons. Comment on this clone: Its antigen is not known.

CDR1 is LGHDT and CDR2 is YNNKEL in the germline V gene (reference sequence). Trimming removed 3 bases at V and 2 bases at J, with 16 bases between. This CDR3 is 16 amino acids long. This TCR was recovered from an adult in good health. Sequences were derived from peripheral blood, sampled on day 0 of MenACWY control vaccination. V is TRBV3-1 (or the pseudogene TRBV3-2) and J is TRBJ1-2; the D is unclear. CDR3 DNA: TGTGCCAGCAGCCATTCGACAACGCTGGTGAACTATGGCTACACCTTC. Translating gives CASSHSTTLVNYGYTF.